One and the same sample provided the 21 T cell receptor beta chains below, sequenced in a study of T-cell memory formation after mild COVID-19. TCRdb reprocessed the 5' RACE reads with MiXCR, giving one entry per CDR3 protein. The sample has 120,000 to 150,000 distinct CDR3 sequences, more than 13% seen once. Material for sequencing was PBMCs or a T cell subset sorted from them (not recorded which). All receptors derive from an adult woman who had mild COVID-19 (a few samples of this study predate the infection). Cell type and time point are not known.

This clonotype came up a few times. V usage is TRBV11-2 and J usage is TRBJ1-1; D perhaps matches TRBD1 (5 bases). V gave up 0 bases and J gave up 3 bases, with 14 bases separating them. Germline-derived CDR1 and CDR2 are SGHAT and FQNNGV. The CDR3 is made up of 16 amino acids. CDR3 in amino acids: CASSLEGIGGHTEAFF. The CDR3 bases are TGTGCCAGCAGCTTAGAGGGGATTGGGGGTCACACTGAAGCTTTCTTT.

This clonotype was counted only a few times. This rearrangement joins TRBV27 to TRBJ2-5; D is unclear. Looked up from germline, CDR1 is MNHEY and CDR2 is SMNVEV (reference sequence). The V and J ends lost 3 bases and 9 bases respectively, with 14 bases between them. The CDR3 extends over 13 amino acids. CDR3 loop: CASSFGSRQAQYF. Written as DNA, the CDR3 is TGTGCCAGCAGTTTCGGCAGTCGGCAGGCCCAGTACTTC.

In its sample, this clonotype was seen many times. The rearrangement links TRBV12-3 or TRBV12-4 to TRBJ2-7, with D maybe TRBD1 (6 bases). V dropped 6 bases and J dropped 2 bases, with 11 bases sitting between them. The CDR3 runs 13 residues. In DNA form, the CDR3 reads TGTGCCAGCAGGGCAGGGGCCCCCTACGAGCAGTACTTC. It yields the protein CASRAGAPYEQYF.

This chain joins TRBV20-1 and TRBJ1-1; D gene unclear. V lost 5 bases and J lost 11, with 9 bases in between. This CDR3 is built from 9 residues. Germline V CDR1 and CDR2: DFQATT, SNEGSKA (reference sequence). CDR3 nucleotide sequence: TGCAGTGCTGCCCCTGGGGCTTTCTTT. It yields the protein CSAAPGAFF.

This clonotype occurred many times. The chain is built from TRBV7-3 and TRBJ2-7; D is perhaps TRBD1 (6 bases). Germline lookup yields CDR1 SGHTA and CDR2 FQGTGA. V was clipped by 0 bases and J by 5 bases, with 14 bases between them. The CDR3 consists of 15 residues. The CDR3 DNA is TGTGCCAGCAGCTTAACGGACAGTTCCGGCGACGAGCAGTACTTC. This encodes CASSLTDSSGDEQYF.

V and J are TRBV5-1 and TRBJ1-1; 9 bases match TRBD1. J was trimmed by 4 bases and V by 3 bases; bases with no gene match: 7. Germline CDR1 is SGHRS and CDR2 is YFSETQ. The CDR3 spans 15 residues. The CDR3 nucleotides are TGCGCCAGCAGCTCCGCACAGGGGGCGGGCACTGAAGCTTTCTTT. It encodes CASSSAQGAGTEAFF.

The chain carries TRBV6-5 and TRBJ2-7; D is possibly TRBD2 (5 bases). Per germline, CDR1 MNHEY and CDR2 SVGAGI. The V end lost 6 bases, the J end lost 3 bases, and 15 bases lay between the germline ends. The CDR3 covers 14 residues. The CDR3 DNA reads as TGTGCCAGCAGCCCAAGCGGTTCTTACTACGAGCAGTACTTC. This codes for CASSPSGSYYEQYF.

The CDR3 DNA sequence: TGTGCTAGTGGACACCATCAGGGGACTAGCACAGATACGCAGTATTTT. It yields the protein CASGHHQGTSTDTQYF. The rearrangement uses TRBV12-5 and TRBJ2-3, with D perhaps matching TRBD1 or TRBD2 (6 bases each). Germline CDR1 LGHNT, CDR2 FRNRAP. The germline V and J ends were trimmed by 6 bases and 0 bases, with 16 bases remaining between them. The CDR3 spans 16 residues.

The gene calls are TRBV6-5 and TRBJ2-1, with a tentative D call TRBD1 (5 bases). The CDR3 extends over 15 amino acids. Germline-derived CDR1 and CDR2 are MNHEY and SVGAGI. V lost 0 bases to trimming and J lost 3 bases, with 9 bases between them. DNA of the CDR3: TGTGCCAGCAGTTACTCAAAGACAGTCTACAATGAGCAGTTCTTC. Its protein is CASSYSKTVYNEQFF.

The chain employs TRBV7-2 and TRBJ2-7, with TRBD2 identical over 10 bases. CDR1 SGHTA and CDR2 FQGNSA come from the germline V gene. The CDR3 is 16 amino acids. Trimming took 6 bases from V and 3 from J; bases not matched to a gene: 11. Here the CDR3 reads CASRSTRGLASYEQYF. The CDR3 coding sequence is TGTGCCAGCAGATCGACACGGGGACTAGCGAGCTACGAGCAGTACTTC.

This clonotype appeared a few times. The CDR3 DNA sequence: TGTGCCAGCAGTTTAGCGAGGACCCTCGGAGACATTCAGTACTTC. Encoded protein: CASSLARTLGDIQYF. The J gene is TRBJ2-4, the V gene TRBV12-3 or TRBV12-4, with unresolved D. The V end was cut by 0 bases, the J end by 8 bases, with 14 bases between. The CDR3 runs 15 residues.

This clonotype occurred a few times. The chain uses TRBV5-1 and TRBJ2-3; no clear D. Germline loops: CDR1 SGHRS, CDR2 YFSETQ. Trimming cost V 0 bases and J 6 bases, with 14 bases left between them. The CDR3 covers 15 residues. CDR3 in amino acids: CASSLGLPPVDTQYF. The CDR3 DNA sequence: TGCGCCAGCAGCTTGGGTCTCCCACCCGTGGATACGCAGTATTTT.

This rearrangement joins TRBV27 to TRBJ2-5; D possibly uses TRBD1 or TRBD2 (6 bases each). CDR1 and CDR2 (germline): MNHEY, SMNVEV (reference sequence). Trimming removed 5 bases from V and 5 bases from J, with 21 bases in between. The CDR3 has 16 amino acids. The CDR3 spells CASSPDNGGWGETQYF. The CDR3 DNA follows: TGTGCCAGCAGTCCAGACAACGGGGGCTGGGGGGAGACCCAGTACTTC.

The sample holds a few counts of this clonotype. The CDR3 nucleotides read TGTGCCAGCAGTTACAGGGGGGCGGGCCAAGAGACCCAGTACTTC. It yields the protein CASSYRGAGQETQYF. The rearrangement links TRBV6-5 to TRBJ2-5; perhaps D is TRBD1 or TRBD2 (6 bases each). V was trimmed by 2 bases and J by 1 base, leaving 11 bases between them. The CDR3 has 15 amino acids. Germline values: CDR1 MNHEY, CDR2 SVGAGI.

The chain's CDR3 is CASSYYGAVGYTF. In nucleotides, the CDR3 is TGTGCCAGCAGTTACTATGGGGCGGTTGGCTACACCTTC. This chain links TRBV6-5 with TRBJ1-2, with a weak D call TRBD1 (5 bases). The germline gives CDR1 MNHEY, CDR2 SVGAGI. The CDR3 has 13 amino acids. Trimming shortened V by 1 base and J by 7 bases, and 10 bases separated the two germline ends.

This clonotype was found a few times. The CDR3 DNA reads as TGCGCCAGCAGCCAGAGTCACAGGGAGGACGAGCAGTACTTC. This encodes CASSQSHREDEQYF. The rearrangement links TRBV4-1 to TRBJ2-7, with D perhaps matching TRBD1 or TRBD2 (6 bases each). There are 14 residues in the CDR3. V lost 3 bases and J lost 5, with 14 bases in between. Per the germline V gene, CDR1 is MGHRA and CDR2 is YSYEKL.

This clonotype turned up a few times. J is TRBJ1-3 and V is TRBV12-3 or TRBV12-4, with D maybe TRBD1 (6 bases). The CDR3 spans 16 residues. Trimming removed 0 bases at V and 3 bases at J, with 12 bases between. The CDR3 sequence: CASSLAMGAGGNTIYF. The CDR3 nucleotides read TGTGCCAGCAGTTTAGCGATGGGGGCAGGTGGAAACACCATATATTTT.

This clonotype appeared once. The V gene is TRBV9, the J gene TRBJ1-1, with no clear D. There are 16 residues in the CDR3. In germline, CDR1 is SGDLS, CDR2 YYNGEE. Trimming shortened V by 0 bases and J by 7 bases, and 19 bases separated the two germline ends. Written as DNA, the CDR3 is TGTGCCAGCAGCGTAGATGGTCTGGGAAAGGGAAATGAAGCTTTCTTT. Translation: CASSVDGLGKGNEAFF. The whole variable domain, remainder taken from reference TRBV9 and TRBJ1-1, is DSGVTQTPKHLITATGQRVTLRCSPRSGDLSVYWYQQSLDQGLQFLIQYYNGEERAKGNILERFSAQQFPDLHSELNLSSLELGDSALYFCASSVDGLGKGNEAFFGQGTRLTVV.

The rearrangement links TRBV15 to TRBJ2-3, with D perhaps being TRBD1 or TRBD2 (6 bases each). Germline loops: CDR1 LNHNV, CDR2 YYDKDF (reference sequence). This CDR3 is 16 amino acids long. V lost 5 bases to trimming and J lost 7 bases, with 22 bases between them. CDR3 nucleotide sequence: TGTGCCACCAGCGCGAGCGATGGGGGGCCGGCCAATACGCAGTATTTT. The encoded protein is CATSASDGGPANTQYF. The full variable domain, in which reference TRBV15 and TRBJ2-3 provide the parts outside the CDR3, is DAMVIQNPRYQVTQFGKPVTLSCSQTLNHNVMYWYQQKSSQAPKLLFHYYDKDFNNEADTPDNFQSRRPNTSFCFLDIRSPGLGDTAMYLCATSASDGGPANTQYFGPGTRLTVL.

In this sample, this clonotype turned up a few times. The chain joins TRBV29-1 to TRBJ2-7; possible D gene TRBD1, 6 bases. V was cut by 6 bases and J by 2 bases, with 11 bases left in between. CDR3 length: 12 residues. Germline values: CDR1 SQVTM, CDR2 ANQGSEA. The CDR3, as DNA: TGCAGCGTGGGTGGGACAACCTACGAGCAGTACTTC. This translates into CSVGGTTYEQYF.

This clonotype was counted between two and nine times. This chain uses TRBV28 with TRBJ2-7, with 10 nucleotides matching TRBD1. The CDR3 is 15 amino acids. From germline, CDR1 is MDHEN and CDR2 SYDVKM. The V gene end was trimmed by 5 bases and the J gene end by 1 base; junction bases not matched to a gene: 5. This CDR3 is CASSDRGLGSYEQYF. The CDR3 DNA reads TGTGCCAGCAGTGACAGGGGGCTGGGTTCCTACGAGCAGTACTTC.